The rows below give T cell receptor beta chains drawn from one sample of a study of shared clonotypes between healthy human individuals. Profiling relied on immunoSEQ multiplex PCR, and the TCRdb table lists in-frame clones only, not all of them. The data contain about 1.1 million clones, approximately 80% of them singletons. Sequencing was done on a sample of memory CD4+ T cells from PBMCs. The receptor set was obtained from a man aged 18 to 30 in good health. Some clones in this sample may be carry-over from other donors' samples. Both conserved end residues are part of each CDR3. Each record gives: J gene, D gene, clone size, V gene, CDR3 length, CDR3 DNA, CDR3 protein. The D gene is left open where the match is weak. Where a row states a size, it is once, few, many or the class of an expanded clone; other rows omit it.

J gene: TRBJ1-2
D gene: .
clone size: .
V gene: TRBV7-3
CDR3 length: 12
CDR3 DNA: TGTGCCACCGAGGGTGACGGCTATGGCTACACCTTC
CDR3 protein: CATEGDGYGYTF

J gene: TRBJ2-1
D gene: TRBD2
clone size: .
V gene: TRBV19
CDR3 length: 14
CDR3 DNA: TGTGCCAGTAAAGGGACTAGCGGGGACAATGAGCAGTTCTTC
CDR3 protein: CASKGTSGDNEQFF

J gene: TRBJ2-7
D gene: .
clone size: .
V gene: TRBV25-1
CDR3 length: 15
CDR3 DNA: TGTGCCAACGGAGGGCAGTGGGGATTCTCTCACGAGCAGTACTTC
CDR3 protein: CANGGQWGFSHEQYF

J gene: TRBJ2-3
D gene: .
clone size: .
V gene: TRBV2
CDR3 length: 12
CDR3 DNA: TGTGCCAGCAGTGACCTCGTCCTTACGCAGTATTTT
CDR3 protein: CASSDLVLTQYF

J gene: TRBJ1-2
D gene: TRBD1
clone size: once
V gene: TRBV19
CDR3 length: 14
CDR3 DNA: TGTGCCAGTAGCCGACAGGGAGAGGGCTATGGCTACACCTTC
CDR3 protein: CASSRQGEGYGYTF

J gene: TRBJ2-1
D gene: .
clone size: .
V gene: TRBV20-1
CDR3 length: 9
CDR3 DNA: TGCAGTGTTGGCATTGAGCAGTTCTTC
CDR3 protein: CSVGIEQFF

J gene: TRBJ2-3
D gene: TRBD2
clone size: .
V gene: TRBV7-3
CDR3 length: 14
CDR3 DNA: TGTGCCAGCAGCTCGCGAGCGGGGTCAGATACGCAGTATTTT
CDR3 protein: CASSSRAGSDTQYF

J gene: TRBJ2-1
D gene: .
clone size: .
V gene: TRBV18
CDR3 length: 12
CDR3 DNA: TGTGCCAGCTCACCCGGTGGTGATGAGCAGTTCTTC
CDR3 protein: CASSPGGDEQFF

J gene: TRBJ1-3
D gene: .
clone size: .
V gene: TRBV6-6
CDR3 length: 15
CDR3 DNA: TGTGCCAGCAGTTATTTCGCGGGGGCTGGAAACACCATATATTTT
CDR3 protein: CASSYFAGAGNTIYF

J gene: TRBJ2-7
D gene: .
clone size: many
V gene: TRBV30
CDR3 length: 13
CDR3 DNA: TGTGCCTGGAGTATGGGGCAGTGGGACGAGCAGTACTTC
CDR3 protein: CAWSMGQWDEQYF

J gene: TRBJ1-4
D gene: TRBD1
clone size: once
V gene: TRBV18
CDR3 length: 14
CDR3 DNA: TGTGCCAGCTCACCGGGACAGGTTGGTGAAAAACTGTTTTTT
CDR3 protein: CASSPGQVGEKLFF

J gene: TRBJ2-5
D gene: .
clone size: once
V gene: TRBV7-3
CDR3 length: 13
CDR3 DNA: TGTGCCAGCAGCTTAGGCAACCAAGAGACCCAGTACTTC
CDR3 protein: CASSLGNQETQYF

J gene: TRBJ2-5
D gene: .
clone size: .
V gene: TRBV28
CDR3 length: 13
CDR3 DNA: TGTGCCAGCAGTTTCGAGTACCAAGAGACCCAGTACTTC
CDR3 protein: CASSFEYQETQYF

J gene: TRBJ1-5
D gene: .
clone size: .
V gene: TRBV5-4
CDR3 length: 13
CDR3 DNA: TGTGCCAGCAGCTTGGAGACAGATCAGCCCCAGCATTTT
CDR3 protein: CASSLETDQPQHF

J gene: TRBJ2-7
D gene: .
clone size: .
V gene: TRBV7-3
CDR3 length: 13
CDR3 DNA: TGTGCCAGCAGCCGCACGCCTGGTGGCGAGCAGTACTTC
CDR3 protein: CASSRTPGGEQYF

J gene: TRBJ2-5
D gene: TRBD2
clone size: .
V gene: TRBV6-6
CDR3 length: 15
CDR3 DNA: TGTGCCAGCAGTGACCTAGCGGGAGACCAAGAGACCCAGTACTTC
CDR3 protein: CASSDLAGDQETQYF

J gene: TRBJ2-5
D gene: TRBD2
clone size: few
V gene: TRBV10-3
CDR3 length: 18
CDR3 DNA: TGTGCCATCAGTGAGTCCGGGGCGGGACTAGTCACCGGGGAGACCCAGTACTTC
CDR3 protein: CAISESGAGLVTGETQYF

J gene: TRBJ1-1
D gene: TRBD1
clone size: .
V gene: TRBV10-3
CDR3 length: 13
CDR3 DNA: TGTGCCATCAGTGGGACAGGGCCCACTGAAGCTTTCTTT
CDR3 protein: CAISGTGPTEAFF

J gene: TRBJ1-1
D gene: .
clone size: few
V gene: TRBV9
CDR3 length: 14
CDR3 DNA: TGTGCCAGCAGCGTACAGGGGATGGGCACTGAAGCTTTCTTT
CDR3 protein: CASSVQGMGTEAFF

J gene: TRBJ2-4
D gene: .
clone size: .
V gene: TRBV5-4
CDR3 length: 15
CDR3 DNA: TGTGCCAGCAGCTTCCCAGGGACGGGGGTAGACATTCAGTACTTC
CDR3 protein: CASSFPGTGVDIQYF

J gene: TRBJ1-2
D gene: TRBD1
clone size: once
V gene: TRBV27
CDR3 length: 15
CDR3 DNA: TGTGCCAGCAGTTTAGATGGGACAGGGTCCTATGGCTACACCTTC
CDR3 protein: CASSLDGTGSYGYTF

J gene: TRBJ2-3
D gene: .
clone size: .
V gene: TRBV6-7
CDR3 length: 16
CDR3 DNA: TGTGCCAGCAGTTACTCGATACTAGGGAGATGGGATACGCAGTATTTT
CDR3 protein: CASSYSILGRWDTQYF

J gene: TRBJ2-1
D gene: .
clone size: .
V gene: TRBV5-1
CDR3 length: 17
CDR3 DNA: TGCGCCAGCAGCTTGTCGGTTGCGGAAAGCTCCTACAATGAGCAGTTCTTC
CDR3 protein: CASSLSVAESSYNEQFF

J gene: TRBJ2-5
D gene: TRBD2
clone size: .
V gene: TRBV5-1
CDR3 length: 14
CDR3 DNA: TGCGCCAGCAGCTTAAGCGGGGCTCAAGAGACCCAGTACTTC
CDR3 protein: CASSLSGAQETQYF

J gene: TRBJ1-1
D gene: TRBD1
clone size: .
V gene: TRBV6-6
CDR3 length: 15
CDR3 DNA: TGTGCCAGCAGTTACCAGGGGGCCGCGAACACTGAAGCTTTCTTT
CDR3 protein: CASSYQGAANTEAFF